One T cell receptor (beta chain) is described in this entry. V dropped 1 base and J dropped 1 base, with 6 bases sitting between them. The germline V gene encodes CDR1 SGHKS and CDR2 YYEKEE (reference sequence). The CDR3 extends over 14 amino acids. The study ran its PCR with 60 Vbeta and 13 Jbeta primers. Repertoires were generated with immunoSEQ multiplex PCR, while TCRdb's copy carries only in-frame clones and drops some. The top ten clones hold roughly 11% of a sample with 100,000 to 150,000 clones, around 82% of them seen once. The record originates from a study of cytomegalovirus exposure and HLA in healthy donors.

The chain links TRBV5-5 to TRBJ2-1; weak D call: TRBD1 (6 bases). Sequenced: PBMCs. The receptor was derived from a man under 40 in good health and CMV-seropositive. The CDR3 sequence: CASSLQGSYNEQFF. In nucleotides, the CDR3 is TGTGCCAGCAGCTTGCAGGGGTCCTACAATGAGCAGTTCTTC.